A single sample gave rise to the 7 T cell receptor beta chains below, sequenced in a study of cytomegalovirus exposure and HLA in healthy donors. PCR was performed using 60 Vbeta and 13 Jbeta primers. TCRdb keeps only in-frame clones here, not all; method: immunoSEQ multiplex PCR. The profile shows over 95,000 clones, less than 80% of them singletons. The specimen sequenced was PBMCs. The receptor set was obtained from a man aged 40-49 years in good health and CMV-seronegative.

The DNA of the CDR3 is TGTGCCAGCAGCGGGGACAGGGGATTCACAGATACGCAGTATTTT. As protein: CASSGDRGFTDTQYF. This chain uses TRBV6-6 with TRBJ2-3; TRBD1 aligns across 10 bases. The CDR3 totals 15 residues. V was clipped by 6 bases and J by 2 bases; unmatched bases: 5. CDR1 is MNHNY and CDR2 is SVGAGI in the germline V gene (reference sequence).

The chain employs TRBV5-6 and TRBJ1-6; D is perhaps TRBD1 (6 bases). V was clipped by 4 bases and J by 10 bases, with 18 bases between them. CDR3 size: 15 residues. Germline CDR1 SGHDT, CDR2 YYEEEE. The CDR3: CASSPSRGNESPLHF. As DNA, the CDR3 is TGTGCCAGCAGCCCCTCTAGGGGGAACGAATCACCCCTCCACTTT.

This chain joins TRBV6-1 and TRBJ1-2; TRBD1 matches at 10 bases. Looked up from germline, CDR1 is MNHNS and CDR2 is SASEGT. The V and J ends lost 1 base and 6 bases, in that order; junction bases with no gene match: 2. CDR3 length equals 14 residues. CDR3 loop: CASSEGTGGDGYTF. The CDR3 bases are TGTGCCAGCAGTGAAGGGACAGGGGGGGATGGCTACACCTTC.

This clone was counted a single time. The rearrangement uses TRBV7-2 and TRBJ1-4; no reliable D call. V was shortened by 1 base and J by 7 bases, with 10 bases between the two germline ends. Per germline, CDR1 SGHTA and CDR2 FQGNSA. This CDR3 is 14 amino acids long. CDR3 nucleotides: TGTGCCAGCAGCTTAGGGCAAATTACTGAAAAACTGTTTTTT. Protein sequence: CASSLGQITEKLFF.

The chain carries TRBV11-3 and TRBJ2-5; 7 nucleotides agree with TRBD1. The V segment lost 2 bases and the J segment 1 base; nucleotides outside the gene matches: 1. CDR3 length: 14 residues. Germline CDR1 reads SGHNT; CDR2 reads YENEEA. The CDR3 region has the DNA TGTGCCAGCAGCTTAAGGGACAGCCAAGAGACCCAGTACTTC. Protein product: CASSLRDSQETQYF.

V usage is TRBV19 and J usage is TRBJ1-2; 9 bases map to TRBD1. CDR3 length: 14 amino acids. Germline trimming cut 1 base from V and 5 bases from J; bases unmatched to any gene: 2. Per germline, CDR1 LNHDA and CDR2 SQIVND (reference sequence). CDR3 nucleotides: TGTGCCAGTAGTATAGCGGGACAGGGTTATGGCTACACCTTC. This gives the protein CASSIAGQGYGYTF.

This clone was picked up one time. The rearrangement links TRBV7-6 to TRBJ2-1; 9 bases fit TRBD1. The CDR3 contains 16 residues. Unmatched junction bases numbered 8, after V lost 4 bases and J lost 4 bases. CDR1 is SGHVS and CDR2 is FNYEAQ in the germline V gene. CDR3 in amino acids: CASSSNRGLLYNEQFF. The CDR3 nucleotides read TGTGCCAGCAGCTCTAACAGGGGGCTCTTGTACAATGAGCAGTTCTTC.